These T cell receptor beta chains were read from a single sample in a study of molecular identifiers for immune sequencing clone quantification. TCRdb re-derived calls from the PCR reads in MiXCR, one entry per CDR3 protein. Among some 65,000 distinct CDR3 sequences, roughly 18% were seen once, and the ten largest hold 1.5% to 1.9%. The sequencing sample was made of naive CD8+ T cells from blood, with Jurkat cell RNA spiked in. These receptors came from a human donor in good health. Some libraries in this study had Jurkat cell RNA spiked in. CDR3s include the opening cysteine and the closing phenylalanine or tryptophan. The order of the fields is D gene, clone size, J gene, V gene, CDR3 DNA, CDR3 protein. A D gene is named only where the DNA matches it firmly. Not all rows give a size; the values are once, few, many and, for expanded clones, a class.

D gene: -
clone size: many
J gene: TRBJ2-7
V gene: TRBV7-2
CDR3 DNA: TGTGCCAGCAGCCCAAGGACAGTGAGCTCCTACGAGCAGTACTTC
CDR3 protein: CASSPRTVSSYEQYF

D gene: TRBD2
clone size: -
J gene: TRBJ2-1
V gene: TRBV6-5
CDR3 DNA: TGTGCCAGCGGCCCTTCTAGGGCGGGAGGGTTCTATGAGCAGTTCTTC
CDR3 protein: CASGPSRAGGFYEQFF

D gene: TRBD2
clone size: once
J gene: TRBJ2-1
V gene: TRBV13
CDR3 DNA: TGTGCCAGCAGCTCACCCCGGGGTAGCGGGACCAAGAGCTCCTACAATGAGCAGTCCTTC
CDR3 protein: CASSSPRGSGTKSSYNEQSF

D gene: -
clone size: few
J gene: TRBJ2-1
V gene: TRBV7-8
CDR3 DNA: TGTGCCAGCAGCTTAGCGTTCTTGCCTTCCTACAATGAGCAGTTCTTC
CDR3 protein: CASSLAFLPSYNEQFF

D gene: TRBD1
clone size: many
J gene: TRBJ1-1
V gene: TRBV3-1
CDR3 DNA: TGTGCCAGCAGCCTTCTTCCCAGGGGGGGAAGGTCTGAAGCTTTCTTT
CDR3 protein: CASSLLPRGGRSEAFF

D gene: TRBD1
clone size: -
J gene: TRBJ2-7
V gene: TRBV5-1
CDR3 DNA: TGCGCCAGCAGCTATCGGACAGGCTCCTACGAGCAGTACTTC
CDR3 protein: CASSYRTGSYEQYF

D gene: -
clone size: many
J gene: TRBJ2-7
V gene: TRBV2
CDR3 DNA: TGTGCCAGCAGTGAAATGGGGCGGGACACCGAGGCAGCCTACGAGCAGTACTTC
CDR3 protein: CASSEMGRDTEAAYEQYF

D gene: -
clone size: many
J gene: TRBJ2-5
V gene: TRBV10-1
CDR3 DNA: TGCGCCAGCAGTGATTCGTCTGGGGGCCAGGAGACCCAGTACTTC
CDR3 protein: CASSDSSGGQETQYF

D gene: -
clone size: many
J gene: TRBJ2-7
V gene: TRBV12-3/TRBV12-4
CDR3 DNA: TGTGCCAGCAGAAGGGGGAGAGAGCAGTACTTC
CDR3 protein: CASRRGREQYF

D gene: TRBD2
clone size: many
J gene: TRBJ2-1
V gene: TRBV18
CDR3 DNA: TGTGCCAGCTCACCACCAGGTCTAGGGCTAGCGGGAGTATTTCATGAGCAGTTCTTC
CDR3 protein: CASSPPGLGLAGVFHEQFF

D gene: -
clone size: few
J gene: TRBJ1-1
V gene: TRBV9
CDR3 DNA: TGTGCCAGCAGCGGCCCTCCGAGAGGATATAACACTGAAGCTTTCTTT
CDR3 protein: CASSGPPRGYNTEAFF

D gene: -
clone size: -
J gene: TRBJ2-2
V gene: TRBV19
CDR3 DNA: TGTGCCACCCGAGAGGGAGTCGGAACCGGGGAGCTGTCTTTT
CDR3 protein: CATREGVGTGELSF

D gene: TRBD1
clone size: many
J gene: TRBJ2-1
V gene: TRBV6-5
CDR3 DNA: TGTGCCAGCAGTTCAGCACAGGGGAGGCAGTTCTTC
CDR3 protein: CASSSAQGRQFF

D gene: TRBD1
clone size: few
J gene: TRBJ1-2
V gene: TRBV11-3
CDR3 DNA: TGTGCCAGCAGCTTATATAGGACAGGGGGCTATGGCTACACCTTC
CDR3 protein: CASSLYRTGGYGYTF

D gene: TRBD2
clone size: many
J gene: TRBJ2-2
V gene: TRBV5-4
CDR3 DNA: TGTGCCAGCAGCTTAACGGGAGGGGACACCGGGGAGCTGTTTTTT
CDR3 protein: CASSLTGGDTGELFF

D gene: -
clone size: many
J gene: TRBJ2-7
V gene: TRBV7-9
CDR3 DNA: TGTGCCAGCAGCTTAGAGGACCTAGGGCAGTACTTC
CDR3 protein: CASSLEDLGQYF

D gene: TRBD2
clone size: many
J gene: TRBJ2-1
V gene: TRBV29-1
CDR3 DNA: TGCAGCGTGGGGGGGGTAAGCTCCTACAATGAGCAGTTCTTC
CDR3 protein: CSVGGVSSYNEQFF

D gene: -
clone size: many
J gene: TRBJ2-3
V gene: TRBV29-1
CDR3 DNA: TGCAGCGTTGAACTTTCCGGGATCGGCACAGATACGCAGTATTTT
CDR3 protein: CSVELSGIGTDTQYF

D gene: -
clone size: -
J gene: TRBJ2-7
V gene: TRBV2
CDR3 DNA: TGTGCCAGCAGGCCCACCGGGGGTGTGCTCTCCTACGAGCAGTACTTC
CDR3 protein: CASRPTGGVLSYEQYF

D gene: TRBD2
clone size: few
J gene: TRBJ2-3
V gene: TRBV14
CDR3 DNA: TGTGCCAGCAGCCAAGCTCGGCTAGCGGTTACTAGCACAGATACGCAGTATTTT
CDR3 protein: CASSQARLAVTSTDTQYF

D gene: TRBD2
clone size: few
J gene: TRBJ2-7
V gene: TRBV7-8
CDR3 DNA: TGTGCCAGCAGCTTAGCGTTGTACGGGACTAGCGTTTCCTACGAGCAGTACTTC
CDR3 protein: CASSLALYGTSVSYEQYF